This entry concerns a single T cell receptor (beta chain). The data were obtained in a study of blood T cell repertoires in COVID-19. For the study at large: Both acute and convalescent COVID-19 samples were obtained from the United States, Italy and Spain. The cDNA or gDNA used as material had been derived from T cells, B-cell-depleted T cells, or PBMCs.

Per the original methods: Amplification of reference gene primers provided the estimated nucleated cell counts. Libraries were prepared by immunoSEQ multiplex PCR; TCRdb keeps only in-frame clonotypes and omits some of them. V and J calls and clone size are as listed in that table; D and trimming were resolved from the DNA. The table includes 70,000 or so clones, 60% to 80% detected once. Trimming took off 10 bases at V and 7 bases at J, with 11 bases between the two ends. Germline CDR1 SNHLY, CDR2 FYNNEI. The CDR3 has 11 amino acids. V and J are TRBV2 and TRBJ2-1; perhaps TRBD2 as D (5 bases). Sequencing was done on a sample of peripheral blood. The clonotype originates from a man aged 55-75 years with acute or convalescent COVID-19. Here the CDR3 DNA reads TGTGCCATCAGAGCGGAGAATGAGCAGTTCTTC. It specifies CAIRAENEQFF.